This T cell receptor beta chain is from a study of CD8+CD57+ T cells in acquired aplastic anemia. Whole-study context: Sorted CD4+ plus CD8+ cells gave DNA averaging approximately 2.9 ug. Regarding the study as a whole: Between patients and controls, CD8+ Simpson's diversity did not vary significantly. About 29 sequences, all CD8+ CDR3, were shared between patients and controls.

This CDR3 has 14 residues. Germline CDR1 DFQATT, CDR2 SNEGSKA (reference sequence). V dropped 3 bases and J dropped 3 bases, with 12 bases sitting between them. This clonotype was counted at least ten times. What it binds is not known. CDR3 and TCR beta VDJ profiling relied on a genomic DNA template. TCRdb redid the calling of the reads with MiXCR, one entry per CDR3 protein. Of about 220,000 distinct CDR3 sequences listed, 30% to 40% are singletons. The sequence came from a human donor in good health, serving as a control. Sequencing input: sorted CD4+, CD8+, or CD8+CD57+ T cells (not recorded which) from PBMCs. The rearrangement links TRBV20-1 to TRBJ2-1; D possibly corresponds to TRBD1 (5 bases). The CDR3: CSASPLGDYNEQFF. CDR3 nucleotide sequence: TGCAGTGCTAGCCCCTTAGGGGACTACAATGAGCAGTTCTTC.